This T cell receptor (beta chain) was obtained from a study of low-dose radiotherapy and immunotherapy resistance in tumors. Study-wide background: Cohort 1 was treated with 0.5 Gy per fraction at 2-week intervals, amounting to 6.5 Gy overall. Participants in Cohort 2 were given 1 Gy per fraction every two weeks, for 13 Gy over 26 weeks. Nivolumab was given to patients as a 240 mg flat dose every two weeks, and ipilimumab at 1 mg/kg every six weeks. Both were delivered intravenously.

Time point of the sample: before trial treatment. There are many counts of this clonotype. Alpha- and beta-chain coverage of first-strand cDNA came from TRAV- and TRBV-specific primers. A constant-region primer paired with the V-primer adapter amplified TCRs over approximately 20 PCR cycles. Using its own MiXCR run on the reads, TCRdb lists one record per CDR3 protein. The sample holds 54,000 or so distinct CDR3 sequences; about 25% are singletons and the top ten take approximately 5.7%. The material sequenced was PBMCs, taken before treatment. The sequence was collected from a male donor with prostate cancer.

Here the CDR3 reads CASSQLSGRTFYEQYF. CDR3 bases: TGTGCCAGCAGCCAATTGAGCGGAAGAACTTTCTACGAGCAGTACTTC. The chain recombines TRBV3-1 with TRBJ2-7; D might be TRBD2 (5 bases). CDR1 LGHDT and CDR2 YNNKEL come from the germline V gene (reference sequence). The CDR3 totals 16 residues. V was clipped by 2 bases and J by 3 bases, with 17 bases between them.